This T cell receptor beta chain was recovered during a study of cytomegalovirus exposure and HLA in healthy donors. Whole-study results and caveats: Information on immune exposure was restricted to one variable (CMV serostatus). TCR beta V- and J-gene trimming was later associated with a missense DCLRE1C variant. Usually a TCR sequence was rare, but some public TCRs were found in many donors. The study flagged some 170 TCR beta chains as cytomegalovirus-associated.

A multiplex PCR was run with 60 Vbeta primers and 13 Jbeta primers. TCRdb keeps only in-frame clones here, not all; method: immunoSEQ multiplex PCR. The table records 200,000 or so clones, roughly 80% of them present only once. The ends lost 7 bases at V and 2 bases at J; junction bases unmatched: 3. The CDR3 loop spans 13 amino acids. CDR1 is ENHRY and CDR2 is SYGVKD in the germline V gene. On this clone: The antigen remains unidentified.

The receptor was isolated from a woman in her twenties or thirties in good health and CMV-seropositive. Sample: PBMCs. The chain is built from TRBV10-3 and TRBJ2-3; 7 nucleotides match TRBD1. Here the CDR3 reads CAIKGAPTDTQYF. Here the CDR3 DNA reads TGTGCCATCAAGGGGGCACCCACAGATACGCAGTATTTT.